This is a list of T cell receptor beta chains from one sample in a study of blood T cells in healthy people across ages. TCRdb passed the 5' RACE reads through MiXCR, listing each CDR3 protein once. The table has about 1.4 million distinct CDR3 sequences, approximately 60% seen once; the top ten hold roughly 7%. Sequencing was carried out using blood. The receptors stem from a man aged 18 to 30 in good health. CDR3s include the opening cysteine and the closing phenylalanine or tryptophan. A D gene is named only where the DNA matches it firmly. Clone size is shown for a subset of rows, as once, few, many or a class of expanded clone.

V gene: TRBV28; J gene: TRBJ1-4; clone size: .; D gene: .; CDR3 DNA: TGTGCCAGCAGTTCCAGAGGTCTCCAGGGGGAAAAACTGTTTTTT; CDR3 protein: CASSSRGLQGEKLFF
V gene: TRBV4-1; J gene: TRBJ1-5; clone size: few; D gene: .; CDR3 DNA: TGCGCCAGCAGCCCACACAAGATCACAACTCAGGAGGGTTATCAGCCCCAGCATTTT; CDR3 protein: CASSPHKITTQEGYQPQHF
V gene: TRBV4-1; J gene: TRBJ2-7; clone size: .; D gene: TRBD2; CDR3 DNA: TGCGCCAGCAGCCGGCCGGGGACTAGCGGGGGGAACCCTTACGAGCAGTACTTC; CDR3 protein: CASSRPGTSGGNPYEQYF
V gene: TRBV6-5; J gene: TRBJ2-3; clone size: .; D gene: TRBD1; CDR3 DNA: TGTGCCAGCAGTTTCGGACAGGGAGGTAGAACAGATACGCAGTATTTT; CDR3 protein: CASSFGQGGRTDTQYF
V gene: TRBV4-3; J gene: TRBJ2-1; clone size: few; D gene: .; CDR3 DNA: TGCGCCAGCAGCCAAGTTGGTGGGGGCAATGAGCAGTTCTTC; CDR3 protein: CASSQVGGGNEQFF
V gene: TRBV6-5; J gene: TRBJ2-7; clone size: .; D gene: TRBD1; CDR3 DNA: TGTGCCAGCAGTGTGGGGAGACAGGGGGCGTACGAGCAGTACTTC; CDR3 protein: CASSVGRQGAYEQYF
V gene: TRBV2; J gene: TRBJ2-7; clone size: .; D gene: .; CDR3 DNA: TGTGCCAGCAGTAACGACGGCTACGAGCAGTACTTC; CDR3 protein: CASSNDGYEQYF
V gene: TRBV25-1; J gene: TRBJ2-7; clone size: few; D gene: TRBD1; CDR3 DNA: TGTGCCAGCAGTGCGCGGGACAGGTCCTACGAGCAGTACTTC; CDR3 protein: CASSARDRSYEQYF
V gene: TRBV7-9; J gene: TRBJ1-2; clone size: .; D gene: .; CDR3 DNA: TGTGCCAGCAGCTCCCCGGAACTAGACGGCACTAACTATGGCTACACCTTC; CDR3 protein: CASSSPELDGTNYGYTF
V gene: TRBV7-9; J gene: TRBJ1-1; clone size: .; D gene: .; CDR3 DNA: TGTGCCAGCAGCTTAGGACGGGAGAGCACTGAAGCTTTCTTT; CDR3 protein: CASSLGRESTEAFF
V gene: TRBV20-1; J gene: TRBJ2-1; clone size: few; D gene: .; CDR3 DNA: TGCAGTGCTACCAACTTGGGACTCATCTACAATGAGCAGTTCTTC; CDR3 protein: CSATNLGLIYNEQFF
V gene: TRBV29-1; J gene: TRBJ2-7; clone size: .; D gene: .; CDR3 DNA: TGCAGCGTTGTAGATGGGTTCGAGCAGTACTTC; CDR3 protein: CSVVDGFEQYF
V gene: TRBV6-1; J gene: TRBJ1-5; clone size: .; D gene: TRBD1; CDR3 DNA: TGTGCCAGCAGTGAATCTGGACAGGGGAATCAGCCCCAGCATTTT; CDR3 protein: CASSESGQGNQPQHF
V gene: TRBV12-3/TRBV12-4; J gene: TRBJ1-2; clone size: .; D gene: .; CDR3 DNA: TGTGCCAGCAGTAATAACAGGGAATTCAGTCATGGCTACACCTTC; CDR3 protein: CASSNNREFSHGYTF
V gene: TRBV6-2/TRBV6-3; J gene: TRBJ1-5; clone size: .; D gene: .; CDR3 DNA: TGTGCCAGCAGCCACGCCCTCGTTACTGAGCCCCAGCATTTT; CDR3 protein: CASSHALVTEPQHF
V gene: TRBV6-1; J gene: TRBJ1-5; clone size: .; D gene: .; CDR3 DNA: TGTGCCAGCAGTGAAGCGGAGGGTGTTGGCAATCAGCCCCAGCATTTT; CDR3 protein: CASSEAEGVGNQPQHF
V gene: TRBV7-2; J gene: TRBJ2-3; clone size: .; D gene: .; CDR3 DNA: TGTGCCAGCAATCGGCGCCTAGATACGCAGTATTTT; CDR3 protein: CASNRRLDTQYF
V gene: TRBV29-1; J gene: TRBJ2-2; clone size: few; D gene: TRBD1; CDR3 DNA: TGCAGCGTCGCAACCGACAGGGGCGGGGAGCTGTTTTTT; CDR3 protein: CSVATDRGGELFF
V gene: TRBV10-3; J gene: TRBJ2-3; clone size: few; D gene: .; CDR3 DNA: TGTGCCATCGCGGTGACTCAAAGCACAGATACGCAGTATTTT; CDR3 protein: CAIAVTQSTDTQYF
V gene: TRBV4-1; J gene: TRBJ2-5; clone size: .; D gene: .; CDR3 DNA: TGCGCCAGCAGCCAAGGGGACCTCCAAGAGACCCAGTACTTC; CDR3 protein: CASSQGDLQETQYF
V gene: TRBV28; J gene: TRBJ2-3; clone size: few; D gene: .; CDR3 DNA: TGTGCAATAGGCCTAGCTCAATTGGATACGCAGTATTTT; CDR3 protein: CAIGLAQLDTQYF
V gene: TRBV29-1; J gene: TRBJ2-5; clone size: few; D gene: .; CDR3 DNA: TGCAGCGGTAGGGGGGGGCGCGGTAGAGAGACCCAGTACTTC; CDR3 protein: CSGRGGRGRETQYF
V gene: TRBV4-1; J gene: TRBJ2-7; clone size: .; D gene: .; CDR3 DNA: TGCGCCAGCAGCCAAGCCTCCTCGAGAGACGAGCAGTACTTC; CDR3 protein: CASSQASSRDEQYF
V gene: TRBV12-3/TRBV12-4; J gene: TRBJ1-2; clone size: .; D gene: .; CDR3 DNA: TGTGCCAGCAGTTTAGAGGGGGGTACCGTAGCTGGCTACACCTTC; CDR3 protein: CASSLEGGTVAGYTF
V gene: TRBV5-1; J gene: TRBJ2-3; clone size: few; D gene: .; CDR3 DNA: TGCGCCAGCAGTCATAATGAAGGGGGAACGACGGATACGCAGTATTTT; CDR3 protein: CASSHNEGGTTDTQYF
V gene: TRBV9; J gene: TRBJ2-3; clone size: .; D gene: TRBD2; CDR3 DNA: TGTGCCAGCAGCGTGGGCTACGGGAGGGCTAGCACAGATACGCAGTATTTT; CDR3 protein: CASSVGYGRASTDTQYF
V gene: TRBV3-1; J gene: TRBJ1-2; clone size: .; D gene: .; CDR3 DNA: TGTGCCAGCAGCCAAGAGGACAGATCCGATTTCTATGGCTACACCTTC; CDR3 protein: CASSQEDRSDFYGYTF
V gene: TRBV2; J gene: TRBJ1-1; clone size: once; D gene: .; CDR3 DNA: TGTGCCAGCAGGACAGACCAACTGGCATCCATGAACACTGAAGCTTTCTTT; CDR3 protein: CASRTDQLASMNTEAFF
V gene: TRBV7-2; J gene: TRBJ2-3; clone size: .; D gene: .; CDR3 DNA: TGTGCCATCCCGTCGCGTTTTCGCACAGATACGCAGTATTTT; CDR3 protein: CAIPSRFRTDTQYF
V gene: TRBV20-1; J gene: TRBJ2-1; clone size: few; D gene: .; CDR3 DNA: TGCAGTGCTAGAGCCGGCGGGATCTACAATGAGCAGTTCTTC; CDR3 protein: CSARAGGIYNEQFF
V gene: TRBV5-1; J gene: TRBJ1-2; clone size: .; D gene: .; CDR3 DNA: TGCGCCAGCAGCTTGTGGCAGGGGAAGGGCGGCTACACCTTC; CDR3 protein: CASSLWQGKGGYTF
V gene: TRBV5-1; J gene: TRBJ2-7; clone size: .; D gene: TRBD2; CDR3 DNA: TGCGCCAGCAGCTTCGGGACTAGCGGGACCCTTTACGAGCAGTACTTC; CDR3 protein: CASSFGTSGTLYEQYF
V gene: TRBV10-3; J gene: TRBJ2-2; clone size: .; D gene: .; CDR3 DNA: TGTGCCATCAAGGGGGATCCCAACACCGGGGAGCTGTTTTTT; CDR3 protein: CAIKGDPNTGELFF
V gene: TRBV20-1; J gene: TRBJ2-1; clone size: .; D gene: TRBD2; CDR3 DNA: TGCAGTGCTACTGGACTAGCGGGAGGGTCGGGTGAGCAGTTCTTC; CDR3 protein: CSATGLAGGSGEQFF
V gene: TRBV2; J gene: TRBJ2-7; clone size: .; D gene: TRBD1; CDR3 DNA: TGTGCCAGCAGGGTGACAGGGCTATCCTCCGAGCAGTACTTC; CDR3 protein: CASRVTGLSSEQYF
V gene: TRBV12-3/TRBV12-4; J gene: TRBJ1-4; clone size: .; D gene: TRBD1; CDR3 DNA: TGTGCCAGCAGTGCGCTAATCTCCGGGACAGGGGAAGGGGATGAAAAACTGTTTTTT; CDR3 protein: CASSALISGTGEGDEKLFF
V gene: TRBV28; J gene: TRBJ2-6; clone size: .; D gene: .; CDR3 DNA: TGTGCCAGCAGCAAACCCGGAGGCTCTGGGGCCAACGTCCTGACTTTC; CDR3 protein: CASSKPGGSGANVLTF
V gene: TRBV5-1; J gene: TRBJ2-1; clone size: few; D gene: .; CDR3 DNA: TGCGCCAGCAGGTCCGACTCTCCCTACAATGAGCAGTTCTTC; CDR3 protein: CASRSDSPYNEQFF
V gene: TRBV24-1; J gene: TRBJ1-1; clone size: .; D gene: .; CDR3 DNA: TGTGCCACCAGTGATGGCAAGGGTGGACGGTCGAACACTGAAGCTTTCTTT; CDR3 protein: CATSDGKGGRSNTEAFF
V gene: TRBV7-9; J gene: TRBJ2-1; clone size: .; D gene: .; CDR3 DNA: TGTGCCAGCAGCCTAAGATCTGGGGACTACAATGAGCAGTTCTTC; CDR3 protein: CASSLRSGDYNEQFF
V gene: TRBV6-1; J gene: TRBJ2-7; clone size: .; D gene: .; CDR3 DNA: TGTGCCAGCAGTGATCTCCCCGGACCCTACGAGCAGTACTTC; CDR3 protein: CASSDLPGPYEQYF
V gene: TRBV20-1; J gene: TRBJ2-1; clone size: .; D gene: .; CDR3 DNA: TGCAGTGCTAGAGGATTTCTAGCCGACGGGTTCTCCTACAATGAGCAGTTCTTC; CDR3 protein: CSARGFLADGFSYNEQFF
V gene: TRBV20-1; J gene: TRBJ1-4; clone size: few; D gene: .; CDR3 DNA: TGCAGTGCTACCCCGACAGCGAGGGGGGAAAAACTGTTTTTT; CDR3 protein: CSATPTARGEKLFF
V gene: TRBV27; J gene: TRBJ2-1; clone size: .; D gene: TRBD2; CDR3 DNA: TGTGCCAGCAGTCCGCTGACTAGCGGGACGTTCCCTCCCAGTGAGCAGTTCTTC; CDR3 protein: CASSPLTSGTFPPSEQFF
V gene: TRBV27; J gene: TRBJ2-7; clone size: few; D gene: TRBD1; CDR3 DNA: TGTGCCAGAAAGACGCCCTCGGACAGGTACGAGCAGTACTTC; CDR3 protein: CARKTPSDRYEQYF
V gene: TRBV25-1; J gene: TRBJ2-3; clone size: .; D gene: .; CDR3 DNA: TGTGCCAGCCAAAAAACAGGGCTTACAGATACGCAGTATTTT; CDR3 protein: CASQKTGLTDTQYF
V gene: TRBV2; J gene: TRBJ2-6; clone size: .; D gene: TRBD1; CDR3 DNA: TGTGCCAGCCCAAAGGGGGCATCCTCTGGGGCCAACGTCCTGACTTTC; CDR3 protein: CASPKGASSGANVLTF
V gene: TRBV20-1; J gene: TRBJ2-5; clone size: .; D gene: TRBD2; CDR3 DNA: TGCAGTGCTAGGGATCCTAGCGGGGGGCTCGATGAGCAGTACTTC; CDR3 protein: CSARDPSGGLDEQYF
V gene: TRBV3-1; J gene: TRBJ2-5; clone size: .; D gene: .; CDR3 DNA: TGTGCCAGCAGCCAAAACGGACTGGGCGAGACCCAGTACTTC; CDR3 protein: CASSQNGLGETQYF
V gene: TRBV12-3/TRBV12-4; J gene: TRBJ1-2; clone size: few; D gene: .; CDR3 DNA: TGTGCCAGCAGTTTAGAGGTCACCAACTATGGCTACACCTTC; CDR3 protein: CASSLEVTNYGYTF
V gene: TRBV4-3; J gene: TRBJ1-4; clone size: .; D gene: .; CDR3 DNA: TGCGCCAGCAGCCAAGACCATTCGGATGAAAAACTGTTTTTT; CDR3 protein: CASSQDHSDEKLFF
V gene: TRBV6-1; J gene: TRBJ2-3; clone size: .; D gene: TRBD2; CDR3 DNA: TGTGCCAGCAGTGACCTAGCGGGGGGCGAAGATACGCAGTATTTT; CDR3 protein: CASSDLAGGEDTQYF
V gene: TRBV6-6; J gene: TRBJ1-5; clone size: .; D gene: .; CDR3 DNA: TGTGCCAGCACGTCGGAGGGTCCCCCGTATAGCAATCAGCCCCAGCATTTT; CDR3 protein: CASTSEGPPYSNQPQHF